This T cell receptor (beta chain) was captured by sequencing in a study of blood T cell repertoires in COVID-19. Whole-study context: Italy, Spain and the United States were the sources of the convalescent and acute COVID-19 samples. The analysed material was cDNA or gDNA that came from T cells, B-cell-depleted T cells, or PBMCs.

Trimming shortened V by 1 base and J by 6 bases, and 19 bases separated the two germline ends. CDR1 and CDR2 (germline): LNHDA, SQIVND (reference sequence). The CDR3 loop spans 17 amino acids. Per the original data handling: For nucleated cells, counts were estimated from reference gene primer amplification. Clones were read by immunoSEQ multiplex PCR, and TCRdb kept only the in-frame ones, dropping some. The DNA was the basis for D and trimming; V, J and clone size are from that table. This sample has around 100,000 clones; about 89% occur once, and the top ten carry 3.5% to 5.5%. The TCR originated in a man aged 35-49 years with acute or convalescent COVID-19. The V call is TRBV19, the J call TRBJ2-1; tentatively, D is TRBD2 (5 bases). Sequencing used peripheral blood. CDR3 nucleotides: TGTGCCAGTAGTATAGTATCTCCGAGCGGACGGACCAATGAGCAGTTCTTC. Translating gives CASSIVSPSGRTNEQFF. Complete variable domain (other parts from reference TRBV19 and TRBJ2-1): DGGITQSPKYLFRKEGQNVTLSCEQNLNHDAMYWYRQDPGQGLRLIYYSQIVNDFQKGDIAEGYSVSREKKESFPLTVTSAQKNPTAFYLCASSIVSPSGRTNEQFFGPGTRLTVL.